This T cell receptor beta chain is from a study of T cells expressing NK-cell markers. Background on the study: It was from sorted CD3+CD56+NKG2C+, CD3+CD56+NKG2C- and CD3+CD56-NKG2C+ T cells that TCR beta repertoires came.

Study observations and caveats: Dominant NKG2C+ clonotype frequencies of roughly 1.0-7.5% of CD8+ T cells were measured in over five donors.

The cDNA for TCR beta came from 5'RACE template switching with UMIs. With the 5' RACE reads reprocessed, TCRdb shows one record per CDR3 protein and no DNA. Here the sample table reports around 110,000 distinct CDR3 sequences. A remark on this clonotype: The antigen is unknown.

The CDR3 runs to 15 residues. From germline, CDR1 is SGHKS and CDR2 YYEKEE (reference sequence). Sequences were obtained from blood T cells: a sorted CD56 or NKG2C T cell subset, CD4+ or CD8+ T cells, or bulk PBMC T cells (not recorded which). The clonotype originates from a woman between 18 and 75 years old in good health. The V call is TRBV5-5, the J call TRBJ2-4; the TCRdb call, TRBD1, lacks DNA for checking. The CDR3 loop is CASSSPGPALPIQYF.